The rows below give T cell receptor beta chains drawn from one sample of a study of shared clonotypes between healthy human individuals. The protocol was immunoSEQ multiplex PCR, while the TCRdb copy is restricted to in-frame clones and leaves out a portion. The table has 2,500,000 or so clones, roughly 92% seen once; the top ten hold roughly 0.34%. The sequencing sample was made of naive CD4+ T cells from PBMCs. Receptors originate from a man younger than 35 in good health. Some clones in this sample may be carry-over from other donors' samples. The CDR3 runs from the conserved cysteine through the conserved F or W. The D gene is left open where the match is weak. Size values are once, few and many counts, or a class for expanded clones, and some rows have none.

V,J,D,size,DNA,CDR3
TRBV6-5,TRBJ2-1,TRBD2,NA,TGTGCCAGCAGTTACGTAGCGGGAGGCCGCTACAATGAGCAGTTCTTC,CASSYVAGGRYNEQFF
TRBV5-4,TRBJ2-1,NA,NA,TGTGCCAGCAGCTTGGGCGGTGGGGGCTTATCCTACAATGAGCGGTTCTTC,CASSLGGGGLSYNERFF
TRBV5-4,TRBJ2-7,TRBD1,NA,TGTGCCAGCAGCTTGGGGACAGGGGCAACCCTACTCGAGCAGTACTTC,CASSLGTGATLLEQYF
TRBV5-4,TRBJ2-3,TRBD2,NA,TGTGCCAGCAGCTTCAGACTAGCGGGAGGCACAGATACGCAGTATTTT,CASSFRLAGGTDTQYF
TRBV6-5,TRBJ1-1,NA,NA,TGTGCCAGCAGTTATCAGGAGAACACTGAAGCTTTCTTT,CASSYQENTEAFF
TRBV2,TRBJ1-4,TRBD1,NA,TGTGCCAGCACCAAACAGGGGGCGGGTGAAAAACTGTTTTTT,CASTKQGAGEKLFF
TRBV7-2,TRBJ1-1,NA,NA,TGTGCCAGCAGCTTAGTAGGGATCAGGGACACTGAAGCTTTCTTT,CASSLVGIRDTEAFF
TRBV4-1,TRBJ1-4,NA,few,TGCGCCAGCAGCCAATGGAGGAGGGAAAAACTGTTTTTT,CASSQWRREKLFF
TRBV7-3,TRBJ2-1,TRBD2,NA,TGTGCCAGCAGCTTAAGGCGGGAGGCCCCCTACAATGAGCAGTTCTTC,CASSLRREAPYNEQFF
TRBV5-6,TRBJ2-1,NA,NA,TGTGCCAGCCTTCGGGCGGACTACAATGAGCAGTTCTTC,CASLRADYNEQFF
TRBV10-3,TRBJ1-4,NA,NA,TGTGCCATCAGTGAACGGGGGACTAATGAAAAACTGTTTTTT,CAISERGTNEKLFF
TRBV10-1,TRBJ2-7,NA,NA,TGCGCCAGCATCAGGGCGATATCCTACGAGCAGTACTTC,CASIRAISYEQYF
TRBV5-1,TRBJ2-5,NA,NA,TGCGCCAGCAGCCAAGGTCAGGACAGCCAAGAGACCCAGTACTTC,CASSQGQDSQETQYF
TRBV7-3,TRBJ2-1,NA,NA,TGTGCCAGCAGCCGTAGCTTTCCTTCGCGGGACCGCCTCTACAATGAGCAGTTCTTC,CASSRSFPSRDRLYNEQFF